Following are 14 T cell receptor beta chains from one sample sequenced in a study of metastatic and nonmetastatic thyroid tumors. With MiXCR, TCRdb reprocessed the PCR reads. The top ten clones hold approximately 30% of a sample with approximately 31,000 clones, 25% to 30% of them seen once. All patients were treatment-naive before thyroid surgery. Sequencing was done on a sample of blood. All receptors derive from a female donor with papillary thyroid cancer or a benign thyroid nodule (not recorded which). Some clones in this sample may be carry-over from other donors' samples.

The sample holds a few counts of this clone. The V call is TRBV2, the J call TRBJ2-7; D is unclear. V was pared by 7 bases and J by 3 bases, with 10 bases between. Per the germline V gene, CDR1 is SNHLY and CDR2 is FYNNEI. CDR3 length equals 12 residues. The CDR3 nucleotides are TGTGCCAGCAACCGACCGAGCTACGAGCAGTACTTC. This translates into CASNRPSYEQYF.

In regard to this clone: Being one base from a much bigger clone, this may be a read error. The gene calls are TRBV7-3 and TRBJ2-5; no reliable D call. CDR3 length: 15 residues. The V end was cut by 2 bases, the J end by 2 bases, with 12 bases between. The germline V gene encodes CDR1 SGHTA and CDR2 FQGTGA. The CDR3 nucleotides read TGTGCCAGCAGCTTACTCCTGGGGTGTCAAGAGACCCAGTACTTC. It codes for CASSLLLGCQETQYF.

This clone appeared many times. The V and J genes are TRBV5-4 and TRBJ2-2; D is tentatively TRBD1 or TRBD2 (6 bases each). The CDR3 sequence is 15 residues long. Germline V gene sequence: CDR1 SGHNT, CDR2 YYREEE (reference sequence). Trimming removed 0 bases from V and 6 bases from J, with 12 bases in between. The CDR3 region has the DNA TGTGCCAGCAGCTTGGCAAAGGGGGAGGCCGGGGAGCTGTTTTTT. It encodes CASSLAKGEAGELFF.

CDR3 in amino acids: CSASEPRGSQETQYF. The CDR3 DNA reads TGCAGTGCTAGCGAGCCCCGGGGCTCCCAAGAGACCCAGTACTTC. The V and J genes are TRBV20-1 and TRBJ2-5; either TRBD1 or TRBD2 may fit D (5 bases each). Trimming removed 3 bases from V and 1 base from J, with 15 bases in between. From germline, CDR1 is DFQATT and CDR2 SNEGSKA (reference sequence). The CDR3 has 15 residues.

There are many counts of this clone. V and J are TRBV5-1 and TRBJ1-1; 12 bases agree with TRBD1. J gave up 5 bases and V 6 bases, and 20 bases lay outside the gene matches. The CDR3 has 19 residues. The germline V gene encodes CDR1 SGHRS and CDR2 YFSETQ. The chain's CDR3 is CASTFTKPGTGGFETEAFF. The CDR3 DNA follows: TGCGCCAGCACCTTTACGAAGCCCGGGACAGGGGGCTTTGAGACTGAAGCTTTCTTT.

This clone was seen at least ten times. This chain joins TRBV19 and TRBJ1-5; D remains unclear. V lost 0 bases and J 0 bases, leaving 9 bases between the germline ends. Germline loops: CDR1 LNHDA, CDR2 SQIVND (reference sequence). CDR3 length: 16 amino acids. CDR3 bases: TGTGCCAGTAGTATAGACACAGCAATTAGCAATCAGCCCCAGCATTTT. It encodes CASSIDTAISNQPQHF.

This clone appeared many times. The chain uses TRBV5-1 and TRBJ1-1; D is perhaps TRBD1 (5 bases). The germline V gene has CDR1 SGHRS and CDR2 YFSETQ. Trimming removed 3 bases at V and 7 bases at J, with 16 bases between. CDR3 size: 14 residues. CDR3 protein: CASSSAGRVNEAFF. The CDR3 DNA reads as TGCGCCAGCAGCTCGGCAGGGCGGGTAAATGAAGCTTTCTTT.

This clone came up many times. The CDR3 spells CASSWGHQNTEAFF. CDR3 nucleotides: TGCGCCAGCAGCTGGGGACACCAGAACACTGAAGCTTTCTTT. This chain joins TRBV5-1 and TRBJ1-1; D possibly corresponds to TRBD1 (6 bases). The CDR3 is 14 residues long. V was clipped by 3 bases and J by 1 base, with 10 bases between them. Germline V gene lookup returns CDR1 SGHRS and CDR2 YFSETQ.

This clone occurred many times. V and J are TRBV5-1 and TRBJ2-1; possibly TRBD2 for D (6 bases). V was cut by 4 bases and J by 3 bases, with 20 bases left in between. The CDR3 is 17 residues long. Germline V gives CDR1 SGHRS, CDR2 YFSETQ. The CDR3 is CASSPEGWRANYNEQFF. The CDR3 coding sequence is TGCGCCAGCAGCCCCGAAGGCTGGAGGGCCAACTACAATGAGCAGTTCTTC.

The V gene is TRBV30, the J gene TRBJ2-2, with D unclear. The CDR3 consists of 13 residues. Trimming left V 1 base short and J 7 bases short, with 10 bases between. Germline loops: CDR1 GTSNPN, CDR2 SVGIG (reference sequence). CDR3 in DNA: TGTGCCTGGAGTGATCTCGCGGTCGGGGAGCTGTTTTTT. Its protein product is CAWSDLAVGELFF.

In this sample, this clone turned up many times. This chain uses TRBV6-2 or TRBV6-3 with TRBJ2-1, with 7 bases lining up with TRBD2. Looked up from germline, CDR1 is MNHEY and CDR2 is SVGEGT. The ends lost 2 bases at V and 2 bases at J; junction bases unmatched: 6. This CDR3 contains 16 residues. CDR3 DNA: TGTGCCAGCAGTTACGTCTCGGGAGGCCCCTACAATGAGCAGTTCTTC. It codes for CASSYVSGGPYNEQFF.

CDR3 DNA: TGTGCCAGCTCACCGCAGGAGGCCTACGAGCAGTACTTC. Translating it yields CASSPQEAYEQYF. The J gene is TRBJ2-7, the V gene TRBV18; maybe TRBD2 (5 bases). Germline CDR1 reads KGHSH; CDR2 reads LQKENI. Trimming took 3 bases from V and 2 from J, leaving 8 bases between them. The CDR3 length is 13 residues.

This clone was found many times. The J gene is TRBJ1-2, the V gene TRBV20-1, with a possible D match to TRBD1 (6 bases). Germline V gene lookup returns CDR1 DFQATT and CDR2 SNEGSKA (reference sequence). This CDR3 comprises 13 residues. Deletions cut 5 bases from V and 9 bases from J, with 19 bases between. The CDR3, as DNA: TGCAGTGCTTGGTCAGGGGCTGGGTATCGCTACACCTTC. Translation gives CSAWSGAGYRYTF.

As concerns this clone: A junction boundary mismatches the germline segment, possibly from a read error. The V call is TRBV24-1, the J call TRBJ2-3, with 8 nucleotides matching TRBD2. Germline CDR1 and CDR2: KGHDR and SFDVKD. CDR3 length: 16 amino acids. The CDR3, as DNA: TGTGCCACCAGTTATTTCGGGAGGGGGGGCACAGATACGCAGTATTTT. Its protein is CATSYFGRGGTDTQYF.